A selection of T cell receptor beta chains follows, all from one sample in a study of OX40 agonist ivuxolimab in advanced cancers. The protocol was immunoSEQ multiplex PCR, while the TCRdb copy is restricted to in-frame clones and leaves out a portion. Of approximately 94,000 clones listed, 80% to 90% are singletons. Sequencing was performed on CD4+ or CD8+ T cells sorted from blood, taken in a trial of the OX40 agonist ivuxolimab. Receptor source: an adult with an advanced solid tumor such as melanoma, head and neck, liver or kidney cancer. The CDR3 runs from the conserved cysteine through the conserved F or W. The D gene is left open where the match is weak. Where a row states a size, it is once, few, many or the class of an expanded clone; other rows omit it.

-	TRBV19	TRBJ1-4	TRBD1	CASGQGTGEKLFF	TGTGCCAGTGGACAGGGTACCGGGGAAAAACTGTTTTTT
-	TRBV28	TRBJ1-5	TRBD1	CASSRTGASNQPQHF	TGTGCCAGCAGTAGAACAGGGGCGAGCAATCAGCCCCAGCATTTT
once	TRBV5-1	TRBJ2-2	-	CASSLEAGKTGELFF	TGCGCCAGCAGCTTGGAGGCAGGGAAGACCGGGGAGCTGTTTTTT
-	TRBV5-1	TRBJ2-6	-	CASSTDLSGANVLTF	TGCGCCAGCAGTACGGACCTTTCTGGGGCCAACGTCCTGACTTTC
-	TRBV18	TRBJ2-2	-	CASSPGPTNTGELFF	TGTGCCAGCTCACCAGGACCCACGAACACCGGGGAGCTGTTTTTT
-	TRBV29-1	TRBJ2-3	-	CSALSFRAFTDTQYF	TGCAGCGCCCTATCCTTTAGGGCGTTCACAGATACGCAGTATTTT
-	TRBV2	TRBJ2-1	-	CASSEAGLTQSEQFF	TGTGCCAGCAGTGAAGCGGGCCTCACCCAGAGTGAGCAGTTCTTC
-	TRBV7-8	TRBJ1-1	-	CASSSGRGNTEAFF	TGTGCCAGCAGCTCCGGGCGGGGGAACACTGAAGCTTTCTTT
-	TRBV6-5	TRBJ1-4	TRBD1	CASRPRQGSEKLFF	TGTGCCAGCAGGCCTCGACAGGGGAGTGAAAAACTGTTTTTT
-	TRBV5-5	TRBJ2-4	-	CASSPLSRAKNIQYF	TGTGCCAGCAGCCCACTGTCGAGGGCCAAAAACATTCAGTACTTC
once	TRBV4-2	TRBJ2-7	-	CASSQEIGKYEQYF	TGTGCCAGCAGCCAAGAAATCGGGAAATACGAGCAGTACTTC
-	TRBV4-2	TRBJ2-1	TRBD2	CASSHGAGTSLVNEQFF	TGTGCCAGCAGCCACGGGGCCGGGACTAGTTTAGTGAATGAGCAGTTCTTC
-	TRBV9	TRBJ2-5	TRBD1	CASSVGGGGETQYF	TGTGCCAGCAGCGTAGGAGGGGGCGGAGAGACCCAGTACTTC
-	TRBV28	TRBJ1-6	-	CASSLQGRYNSPLHF	TGTGCCAGCAGTTTACAGGGTCGTTATAATTCACCCCTCCACTTT
-	TRBV4-3	TRBJ2-7	TRBD2	CASSQGLGASGGSYEQYF	TGCGCCAGCAGCCAAGGGCTGGGAGCTAGCGGGGGCTCCTACGAGCAGTACTTC
-	TRBV5-6	TRBJ2-5	-	CASSSTSETQYF	TGTGCCAGCAGCTCTACCTCGGAGACCCAGTACTTC
-	TRBV28	TRBJ2-3	-	CASSFRSLSSTDTQYF	TGTGCCAGCAGTTTCCGATCTCTATCTAGCACAGATACGCAGTATTTT
-	TRBV2	TRBJ1-4	-	CASSDRGREKLFF	TGTGCCAGCAGTGACAGGGGCAGGGAAAAACTGTTTTTT
-	TRBV5-5	TRBJ2-1	TRBD2	CASSLGTSGGILYNEQFF	TGTGCCAGCAGCTTGGGGACTAGCGGGGGAATCCTATACAATGAGCAGTTCTTC
-	TRBV11-3	TRBJ2-3	-	CASSFGDTQYF	TGTGCCAGCAGCTTTGGGGATACGCAGTATTTT
-	TRBV11-2	TRBJ2-2	-	CASSLRPANTGELFF	TGTGCCAGCAGCTTGAGGCCAGCGAACACCGGGGAGCTGTTTTTT
-	TRBV29-1	TRBJ2-2	-	CSVPRGTNTGELFF	TGCAGCGTCCCCCGGGGCACGAACACCGGGGAGCTGTTTTTT
-	TRBV7-2	TRBJ2-3	TRBD2	CASSTHRDYLDTQYF	TGTGCCAGCAGCACCCACCGGGACTACCTAGATACGCAGTATTTT
-	TRBV19	TRBJ2-6	-	CASSLNVGANVLTF	TGTGCCAGTAGTCTCAACGTCGGGGCCAACGTCCTGACTTTC
-	TRBV6-5	TRBJ2-5	-	CASSLAGETQYF	TGTGCCAGCAGCTTGGCGGGAGAGACCCAGTACTTC
-	TRBV4-1	TRBJ2-1	TRBD1	CASSQQRTPGQGNEQFF	TGCGCCAGCAGCCAACAACGAACTCCGGGACAGGGAAATGAGCAGTTCTTC
-	TRBV19	TRBJ1-5	-	CASNAGSNQPQHF	TGTGCCAGTAATGCGGGGAGCAATCAGCCCCAGCATTTT
-	TRBV28	TRBJ2-5	-	CASSSAVGARVETQYF	TGTGCCAGCAGTTCCGCCGTCGGGGCTCGGGTAGAGACCCAGTACTTC
-	TRBV7-2	TRBJ1-2	-	CASSLDVATASYGYTF	TGTGCCAGCAGCTTAGACGTAGCGACGGCTTCCTATGGCTACACCTTC